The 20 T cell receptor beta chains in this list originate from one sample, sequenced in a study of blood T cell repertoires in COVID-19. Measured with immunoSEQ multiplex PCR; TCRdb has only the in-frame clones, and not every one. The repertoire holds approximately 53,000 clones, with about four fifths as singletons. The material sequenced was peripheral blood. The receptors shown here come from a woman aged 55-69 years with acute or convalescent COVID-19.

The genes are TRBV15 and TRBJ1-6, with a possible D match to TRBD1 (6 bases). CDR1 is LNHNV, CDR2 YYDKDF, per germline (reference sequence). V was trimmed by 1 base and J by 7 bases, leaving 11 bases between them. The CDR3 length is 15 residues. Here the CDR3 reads CATSRVEGQNSPLHF. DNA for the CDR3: TGTGCCACCAGCAGAGTAGAGGGACAAAATTCACCCCTCCACTTT.

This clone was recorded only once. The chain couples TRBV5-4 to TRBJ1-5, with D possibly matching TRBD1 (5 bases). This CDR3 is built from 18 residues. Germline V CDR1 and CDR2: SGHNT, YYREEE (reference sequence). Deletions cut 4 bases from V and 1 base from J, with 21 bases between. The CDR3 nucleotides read TGTGCCAGCAGCAATTGGGGGAGCGGGCGGATGAGCAATCAGCCCCAGCATTTT. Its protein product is CASSNWGSGRMSNQPQHF.

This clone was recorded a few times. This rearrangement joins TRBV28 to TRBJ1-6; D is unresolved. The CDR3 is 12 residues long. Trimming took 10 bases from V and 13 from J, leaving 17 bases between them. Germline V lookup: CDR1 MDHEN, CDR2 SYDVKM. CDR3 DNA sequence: TGTGCCACCCTGGTCTACGGTCGCCCCCTCCACTTT. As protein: CATLVYGRPLHF. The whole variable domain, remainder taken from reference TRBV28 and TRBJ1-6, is DVKVTQSSRYLVKRTGEKVFLECVQDMDHENMFWYRQDPGLGLRLIYFSYDVKMKEKGDIPEGYSVSREKKERFSLILESASTNQTSMYLCATLVYGRPLHFGNGTRLTVT.

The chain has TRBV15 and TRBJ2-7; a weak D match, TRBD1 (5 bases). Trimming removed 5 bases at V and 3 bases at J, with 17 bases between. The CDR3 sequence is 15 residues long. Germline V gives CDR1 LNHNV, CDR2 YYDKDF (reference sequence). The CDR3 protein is CATSRYRLQGYEQYF. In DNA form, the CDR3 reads TGTGCCACCAGCCGATACCGACTTCAGGGCTACGAGCAGTACTTC.

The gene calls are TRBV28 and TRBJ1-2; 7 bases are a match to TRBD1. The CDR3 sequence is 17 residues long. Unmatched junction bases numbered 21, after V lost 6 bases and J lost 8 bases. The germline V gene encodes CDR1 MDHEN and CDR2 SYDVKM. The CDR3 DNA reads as TGTGCCAGCAGCCGTTCCAGCGCAACAGGGGAACGGTTGGGCTACACCTTC. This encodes CASSRSSATGERLGYTF.

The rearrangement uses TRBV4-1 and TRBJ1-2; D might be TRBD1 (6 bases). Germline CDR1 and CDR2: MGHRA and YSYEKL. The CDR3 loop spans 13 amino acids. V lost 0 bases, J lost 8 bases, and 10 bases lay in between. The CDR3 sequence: CASSQETGLGYTF. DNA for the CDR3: TGCGCCAGCAGCCAAGAAACAGGGTTAGGCTACACCTTC.

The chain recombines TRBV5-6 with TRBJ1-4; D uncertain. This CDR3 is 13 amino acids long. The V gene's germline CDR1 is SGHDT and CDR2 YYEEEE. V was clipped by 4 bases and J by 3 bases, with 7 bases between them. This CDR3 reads CASSGRANEKLFF. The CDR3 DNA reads TGTGCCAGCAGCGGGCGGGCTAATGAAAAACTGTTTTTT.

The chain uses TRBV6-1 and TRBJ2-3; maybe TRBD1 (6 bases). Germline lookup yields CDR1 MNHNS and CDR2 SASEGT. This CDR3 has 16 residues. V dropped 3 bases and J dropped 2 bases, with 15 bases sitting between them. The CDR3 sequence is CASSDRRVGATDTQYF. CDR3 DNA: TGTGCCAGCAGTGACCGCCGGGTGGGGGCCACAGATACGCAGTATTTT.

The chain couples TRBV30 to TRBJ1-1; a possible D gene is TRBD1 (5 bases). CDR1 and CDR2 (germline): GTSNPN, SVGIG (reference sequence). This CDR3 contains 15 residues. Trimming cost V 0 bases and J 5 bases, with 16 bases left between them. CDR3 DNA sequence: TGTGCCTGGAGTGTAGGGGTTTTGGGGTCGACTGAAGCTTTCTTT. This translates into CAWSVGVLGSTEAFF. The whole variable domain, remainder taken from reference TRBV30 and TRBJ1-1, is SQTIHQWPATLVQPVGSPLSLECTVEGTSNPNLYWYRQAAGRGLQLLFYSVGIGQISSEVPQNLSASRPQDRQFILSSKKLLLSDSGFYLCAWSVGVLGSTEAFFGQGTRLTVV.

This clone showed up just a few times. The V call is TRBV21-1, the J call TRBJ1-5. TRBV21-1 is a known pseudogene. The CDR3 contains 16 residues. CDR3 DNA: TGTGCCAGCAGTTTTGGGGTGAGGAGGCACAATCAGCCCCAGCATTTT. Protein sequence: CASSFGVRRHNQPQHF.

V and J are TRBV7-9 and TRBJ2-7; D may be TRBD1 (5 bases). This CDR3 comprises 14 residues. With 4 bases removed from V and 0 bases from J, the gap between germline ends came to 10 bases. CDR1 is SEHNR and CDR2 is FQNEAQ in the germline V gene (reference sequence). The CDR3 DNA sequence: TGTGCCAGCAGCTCCCTGACAGCCTCCTACGAGCAGTACTTC. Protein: CASSSLTASYEQYF.

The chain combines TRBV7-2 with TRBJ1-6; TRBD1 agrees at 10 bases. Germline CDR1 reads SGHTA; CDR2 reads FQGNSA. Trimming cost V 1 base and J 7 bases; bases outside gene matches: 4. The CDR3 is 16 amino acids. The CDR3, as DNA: TGTGCCAGCAGCTTAGTCGGGACAGGGGCGAATTCACCCCTCCACTTT. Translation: CASSLVGTGANSPLHF. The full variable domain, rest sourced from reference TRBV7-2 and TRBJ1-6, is GAGVSQSPSNKVTEKGKDVELRCDPISGHTALYWYRQSLGQGLEFLIYFQGNSAPDKSGLPSDRFSAERTGGSVSTLTIQRTQQEDSAVYLCASSLVGTGANSPLHFGNGTRLTVT.

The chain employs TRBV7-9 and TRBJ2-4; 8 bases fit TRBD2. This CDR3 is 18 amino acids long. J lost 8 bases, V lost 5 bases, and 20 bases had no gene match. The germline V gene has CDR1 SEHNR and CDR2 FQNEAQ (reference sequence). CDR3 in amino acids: CASSPRTSRGSLGDIQYF. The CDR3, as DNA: TGTGCCAGCAGCCCAAGGACTAGCCGTGGGTCTCTCGGGGACATTCAGTACTTC.

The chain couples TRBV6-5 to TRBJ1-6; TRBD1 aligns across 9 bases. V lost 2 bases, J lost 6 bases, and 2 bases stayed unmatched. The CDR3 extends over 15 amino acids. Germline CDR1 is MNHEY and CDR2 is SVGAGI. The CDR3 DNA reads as TGTGCCAGCAGTTACAACAGGGGGCTTAATTCACCCCTCCACTTT. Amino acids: CASSYNRGLNSPLHF.

This CDR3 is CASTIDGGIGTEAFF. The CDR3 DNA is TGTGCCAGCACCATTGATGGGGGGATTGGTACTGAAGCTTTCTTT. This chain connects TRBV5-4 to TRBJ1-1; D is perhaps TRBD1 (5 bases). Trimming took off 6 bases at V and 5 bases at J, with 20 bases between the two ends. In germline, CDR1 is SGHNT, CDR2 YYREEE (reference sequence). The CDR3 spans 15 residues.

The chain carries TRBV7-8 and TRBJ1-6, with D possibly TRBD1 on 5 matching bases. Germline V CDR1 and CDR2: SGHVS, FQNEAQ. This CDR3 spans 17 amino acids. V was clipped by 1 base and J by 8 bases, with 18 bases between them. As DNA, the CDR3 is TGTGCCAGCAGCTTAGGGTCATTCCAGGGAGGGGATTCACCCCTCCACTTT. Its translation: CASSLGSFQGGDSPLHF.

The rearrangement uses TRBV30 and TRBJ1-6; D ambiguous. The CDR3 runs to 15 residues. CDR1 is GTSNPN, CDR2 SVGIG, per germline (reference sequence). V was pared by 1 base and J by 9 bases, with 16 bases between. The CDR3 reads CAWSEWTAGSSPLHF. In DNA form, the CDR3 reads TGTGCCTGGAGTGAGTGGACGGCGGGTAGTTCACCCCTCCACTTT.

The CDR3 is CASSYQVNYGYTF. The CDR3 nucleotides are TGTGCCAGCAGCTATCAGGTTAACTATGGCTACACCTTC. V and J are TRBV27 and TRBJ1-2; D remains unclear. Trimming took 6 bases from V and 1 from J, leaving 9 bases between them. Germline-derived CDR1 and CDR2 are MNHEY and SMNVEV (reference sequence). This CDR3 is built from 13 residues.

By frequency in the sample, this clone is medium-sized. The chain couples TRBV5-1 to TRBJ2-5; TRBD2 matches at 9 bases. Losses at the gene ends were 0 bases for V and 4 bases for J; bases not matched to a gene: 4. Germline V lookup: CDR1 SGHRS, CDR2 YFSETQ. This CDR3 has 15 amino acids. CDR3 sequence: CASSLADSGRETQYF. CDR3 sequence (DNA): TGCGCCAGCAGCTTGGCGGATAGCGGGAGAGAGACCCAGTACTTC.

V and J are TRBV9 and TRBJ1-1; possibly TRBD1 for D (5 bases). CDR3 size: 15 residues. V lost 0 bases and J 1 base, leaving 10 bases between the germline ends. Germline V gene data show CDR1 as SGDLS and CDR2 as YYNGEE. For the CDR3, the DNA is TGTGCCAGCAGCGTAGAAGGACACCCGAACACTGAAGCTTTCTTT. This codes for CASSVEGHPNTEAFF.